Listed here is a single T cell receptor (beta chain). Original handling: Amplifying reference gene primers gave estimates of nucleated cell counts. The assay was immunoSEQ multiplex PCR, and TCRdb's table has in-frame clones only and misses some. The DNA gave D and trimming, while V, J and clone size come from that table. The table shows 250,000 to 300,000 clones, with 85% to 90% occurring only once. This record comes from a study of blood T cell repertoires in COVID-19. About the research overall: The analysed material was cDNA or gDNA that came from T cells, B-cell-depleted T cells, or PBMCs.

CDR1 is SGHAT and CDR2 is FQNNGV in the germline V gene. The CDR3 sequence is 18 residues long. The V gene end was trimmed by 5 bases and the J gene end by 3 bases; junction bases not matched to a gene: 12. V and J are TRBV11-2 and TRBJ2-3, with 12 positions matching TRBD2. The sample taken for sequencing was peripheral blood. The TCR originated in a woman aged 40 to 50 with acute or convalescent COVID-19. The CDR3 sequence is CASSLFLASGGGTDTQYF. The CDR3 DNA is TGTGCCAGCAGCCTTTTTTTGGCTAGCGGGGGGGGAACAGATACGCAGTATTTT.